Shown below are 13 T cell receptor beta chains from a single sample sequenced in a study of cytomegalovirus exposure and HLA in healthy donors. Both 60 Vbeta primers and 13 Jbeta primers went into the PCR. Profiled with immunoSEQ multiplex PCR; TCRdb holds only in-frame clones, not every one. The sample has about 160,000 clones, roughly 85% seen once; the top ten hold 7% to 9.5%. Input material: PBMCs. The source is a male donor in good health and CMV-seropositive.

This chain joins TRBV18 and TRBJ2-7; unclear D gene. From germline, CDR1 is KGHSH and CDR2 LQKENI. V lost 2 bases and J 4 bases, leaving 9 bases between the germline ends. This CDR3 is 13 amino acids long. The CDR3 DNA reads TGTGCCAGCTCACCAGGCCCTTCGTACGAGCAGTACTTC. Translated, it gives CASSPGPSYEQYF.

The chain combines TRBV9 with TRBJ1-2; no definite D call. The germline V gene has CDR1 SGDLS and CDR2 YYNGEE. Trimming cost V 0 bases and J 7 bases, with 7 bases left between them. The CDR3 has 12 amino acids. CDR3 loop: CASSVVTSGYTF. The CDR3 nucleotides read TGTGCCAGCAGCGTAGTTACTTCTGGCTACACCTTC. Supplemented by reference TRBV9 and TRBJ1-2, the full variable domain reads DSGVTQTPKHLITATGQRVTLRCSPRSGDLSVYWYQQSLDQGLQFLIQYYNGEERAKGNILERFSAQQFPDLHSELNLSSLELGDSALYFCASSVVTSGYTFGSGTRLTVV.

This clone has just a few counts. This chain joins TRBV5-1 and TRBJ2-5; the match to TRBD2 covers 7 bases. The CDR3 consists of 17 residues. Germline CDR1 is SGHRS and CDR2 is YFSETQ. Germline trimming cut 6 bases from V and 5 bases from J; bases unmatched to any gene: 19. CDR3 region: CASTKGPPRGSTETQYF. As DNA, the CDR3 is TGCGCCAGCACAAAAGGGCCTCCTCGCGGGAGTACGGAGACCCAGTACTTC.

This clone was seen more than once but under ten times. CDR3 sequence reads: CASSLDMWEKLFF. CDR3 nucleotide sequence: TGCGCCAGCAGCTTGGACATGTGGGAAAAACTGTTTTTT. This sequence joins TRBV5-1 and TRBJ1-4; D uncertain. The ends were cut back, 0 bases at V and 8 bases at J, with 8 bases in the middle. Germline V gene lookup returns CDR1 SGHRS and CDR2 YFSETQ. This CDR3 region has 13 residues.

The chain recombines TRBV7-6 with TRBJ1-2, with 9 bases lining up with TRBD1. This CDR3 has 15 amino acids. V lost 1 base, J lost 4 bases, and 4 bases stayed unmatched. Germline values: CDR1 SGHVS, CDR2 FNYEAQ. CDR3 in amino acids: CASSLEQGASYGYTF. The CDR3 nucleotides are TGTGCCAGCAGCTTAGAACAGGGGGCGAGCTATGGCTACACCTTC.

This CDR3 is CASSWGPESSYEQYF. CDR3 in DNA: TGTGCCAGCAGCTGGGGGCCGGAGAGCTCCTACGAGCAGTACTTC. The gene calls are TRBV11-2 and TRBJ2-7; TRBD1 is a possible D gene (6 bases). CDR3 size: 15 residues. V lost 4 bases to trimming and J lost 0 bases, with 13 bases between them. CDR1 is SGHAT, CDR2 FQNNGV, per germline.

The chain links TRBV30 to TRBJ2-1; D remains ambiguous. CDR3 length equals 13 residues. From germline, CDR1 is GTSNPN and CDR2 SVGIG (reference sequence). V was shortened by 3 bases and J by 2 bases, with 8 bases between the two germline ends. The CDR3: CAWRRGTYNEQFF. The CDR3 nucleotides are TGTGCCTGGAGAAGAGGTACCTACAATGAGCAGTTCTTC. Using reference TRBV30 and TRBJ2-1 for the parts outside the CDR3, the full variable domain is SQTIHQWPATLVQPVGSPLSLECTVEGTSNPNLYWYRQAAGRGLQLLFYSVGIGQISSEVPQNLSASRPQDRQFILSSKKLLLSDSGFYLCAWRRGTYNEQFFGPGTRLTVL.

The J gene is TRBJ2-5, the V gene TRBV18; 8 nucleotides match TRBD1. After removal of 4 bases from V and 2 bases from J, the junction contained 3 bases not matched to a gene. The length of the CDR3 is 14 residues. Germline assignment: CDR1 KGHSH and CDR2 LQKENI. CDR3 amino acids: CASSLRTGQETQYF. CDR3 DNA sequence: TGTGCCAGCTCACTACGGACAGGGCAAGAGACCCAGTACTTC.

The sample holds one count of this clone. This chain uses TRBV5-6 with TRBJ2-7; 8 bases map to TRBD2. This CDR3 spans 14 amino acids. V dropped 3 bases and J dropped 5; count of bases not matched to a gene: 7. Germline V gene sequence: CDR1 SGHDT, CDR2 YYEEEE. The CDR3 sequence is CASSWGLVPNEQYF. The CDR3 nucleotides read TGTGCCAGCAGCTGGGGACTAGTACCAAACGAGCAGTACTTC.

V gene TRBV7-8 combines with J gene TRBJ2-5; 10 bases fit TRBD2. CDR3 size: 16 residues. V shed 5 bases, J shed 4 bases, and the junction held 10 bases outside the gene matches. CDR1 is SGHVS, CDR2 FQNEAQ, per germline. CDR3 nucleotides: TGTGCCAGCAGCCCGGGGGTAGCGGGAGGTTCAGAGACCCAGTACTTC. Translation: CASSPGVAGGSETQYF.

V usage is TRBV28 and J usage is TRBJ2-7, with 8 positions matching TRBD2. V shed 8 bases, J shed 5 bases, and the junction held 8 bases outside the gene matches. The CDR3 loop spans 13 amino acids. The germline V gene encodes CDR1 MDHEN and CDR2 SYDVKM. The CDR3: CASRSGAGDEQYF. CDR3 bases: TGTGCCAGCCGTAGCGGGGCCGGAGACGAGCAGTACTTC.

The rearrangement uses TRBV30 and TRBJ1-6, with 10 bases matching TRBD1. CDR3 size: 16 residues. After removal of 7 bases from V and 0 bases from J, the junction contained 6 bases not matched to a gene. CDR1 is GTSNPN, CDR2 SVGIG, per germline (reference sequence). CDR3: CASGTGESSYNSPLHF. The CDR3, as DNA: TGTGCCTCCGGGACAGGGGAAAGCTCCTATAATTCACCCCTCCACTTT.

This clone was observed once. The V gene is TRBV19, the J gene TRBJ2-7, with 7 positions matching TRBD2. The germline gives CDR1 LNHDA, CDR2 SQIVND (reference sequence). V was pared by 7 bases and J by 1 base, with 1 base of the junction left unmatched. The CDR3 has 12 residues. CDR3 residues: CASMGGSYEQYF. As DNA, the CDR3 is TGTGCCAGTATGGGAGGGTCCTACGAGCAGTACTTC.